This T cell receptor beta chain stems from a study of regulatory T cells in long-lasting Graves disease. In the study overall: Under 3 months of antithyroid drugs had been taken by newly diagnosed Graves' patients.

Findings and caveats of the study: Patients with persistent Graves' had lower TCR diversity than newly diagnosed patients.

The CDR3 contains 17 residues. V shed 1 base, J shed 5 bases, and the junction held 14 bases outside the gene matches. Germline V CDR1 and CDR2: DFQATT, SNEGSKA (reference sequence). Sample time point: newly diagnosed GD, antithyroid drugs for less than 3 months. The TCR library was prepared using RNA isolated from PBMCs. This clonotype was counted at least ten times. Its antigen is unknown. For TCR beta, libraries came from iRepertoire HTBI primers and Arm-PCR of CDR3 regions. From the multiplex PCR reads, TCRdb called clonotypes with MiXCR, one entry per CDR3 protein. Of hundreds of thousands of distinct CDR3 sequences detected, over 14% appear once; the ten largest clones hold about 8%. The sample was also reused in another study, on T cells in Graves' hyperthyroidism and ophthalmopathy. In that study: Together with thyroid ultrasound, orbital computed tomography, serum thyroxine and TRAb, clinical symptoms were used for diagnoses.

This sequence was found in a middle-aged woman with Graves disease. The genes are TRBV20-1 and TRBJ2-5; 9 bases line up with TRBD2. Sequences were derived from peripheral blood mononuclear cells (PBMCs), sampled at new diagnosis, from a patient treated with antithyroid drugs. The CDR3 region is CSARAPRGAGGLETQYF. The CDR3 coding sequence is TGCAGTGCTAGAGCCCCACGTGGCGCGGGAGGGTTGGAGACCCAGTACTTC.